The 25 T cell receptor beta chains reported below all come from one sample, sequenced in a study of T cell changes during pregnancy in multiple sclerosis. Produced via immunoSEQ multiplex PCR; TCRdb's table is partial and in-frame only. Of some 85,000 clones in the sample, 90% to 95% were seen once. Material: peripheral blood, obtained in the second trimester of pregnancy. All receptors come from a female donor in good health, enrolled as a control in a pregnancy study.

CDR3 sequence reads: CASSPGQNTEAFF. CDR3 DNA sequence: TGTGCCAGCAGCCCCGGACAGAACACTGAAGCTTTCTTT. The rearrangement links TRBV7-2 to TRBJ1-1, with a tentative D call TRBD1 (5 bases). Looked up from germline, CDR1 is SGHTA and CDR2 is FQGNSA. V lost 5 bases, J lost 1 base, and 8 bases lay in between. CDR3 size: 13 residues.

This chain uses TRBV7-2 with TRBJ2-3; D might be TRBD2 (6 bases). This CDR3 is built from 15 residues. The germline V gene has CDR1 SGHTA and CDR2 FQGNSA. V was trimmed by 5 bases and J by 3 bases, leaving 15 bases between them. The CDR3 nucleotides are TGTGCCAGCAGCCTCCAGGGAGGTGGGACAGATACGCAGTATTTT. This translates into CASSLQGGGTDTQYF.

J is TRBJ2-5 and V is TRBV7-9; possibly TRBD1 for D (5 bases). CDR1 SEHNR and CDR2 FQNEAQ come from the germline V gene (reference sequence). Trimming took off 0 bases at V and 1 base at J, with 6 bases between the two ends. CDR3 length: 14 amino acids. The CDR3 nucleotides are TGTGCCAGCAGCTTAGCGCAGGGCCAAGAGACCCAGTACTTC. It codes for CASSLAQGQETQYF.

The gene calls are TRBV13 and TRBJ2-3; D is perhaps TRBD1 (7 bases). The CDR3 covers 15 residues. CDR1 is PRHDT, CDR2 FYEKMQ, per germline (reference sequence). The ends were cut back, 4 bases at V and 1 base at J, with 12 bases in the middle. This CDR3 reads CASSSTGEGTDTQYF. In DNA, the CDR3 is TGTGCCAGCAGCTCCACAGGGGAGGGCACAGATACGCAGTATTTT.

This clone was counted a single time. The chain has TRBV4-2 and TRBJ2-3; 9 bases fit TRBD2. Trimming removed 0 bases from V and 4 bases from J; junction bases left unmatched: 11. The CDR3 is made up of 18 amino acids. Germline CDR1 LGHNA, CDR2 YNFKEQ. DNA of the CDR3: TGTGCCAGCAGCCAAGAGCCCCACCAGCGGGGGGTTGCAGATACGCAGTATTTT. Translated, it gives CASSQEPHQRGVADTQYF.

The chain couples TRBV30 to TRBJ1-1, with D perhaps matching TRBD1 (5 bases). The CDR3 has 13 residues. Trimming shortened V by 2 bases and J by 4 bases, and 11 bases separated the two germline ends. The germline gives CDR1 GTSNPN, CDR2 SVGIG (reference sequence). The CDR3 reads CAWSPGSRTEAFF. DNA of the CDR3: TGTGCCTGGAGTCCAGGGTCGCGCACTGAAGCTTTCTTT.

The chain recombines TRBV5-6 with TRBJ2-5, with 8 bases lining up with TRBD1. CDR3 size: 14 residues. Trimming at V came to 4 bases and at J to 7 bases, leaving 9 bases not matched to a gene. Germline V gene data show CDR1 as SGHDT and CDR2 as YYEEEE. Here the CDR3 reads CASSPGQGLVTQYF. The CDR3 DNA reads as TGTGCCAGCAGCCCAGGACAGGGATTGGTGACCCAGTACTTC.

The chain carries TRBV19 and TRBJ2-3; 11 bases fit TRBD1. The germline V gene has CDR1 LNHDA and CDR2 SQIVND (reference sequence). Trimming at V came to 1 base and at J to 4 bases, leaving 4 bases not matched to a gene. This CDR3 is 16 amino acids long. As DNA, the CDR3 is TGTGCCAGTAGTATAGGGCCGGGACAGGGGGCAGATACGCAGTATTTT. As protein: CASSIGPGQGADTQYF. The full variable domain, rest sourced from reference TRBV19 and TRBJ2-3, is DGGITQSPKYLFRKEGQNVTLSCEQNLNHDAMYWYRQDPGQGLRLIYYSQIVNDFQKGDIAEGYSVSREKKESFPLTVTSAQKNPTAFYLCASSIGPGQGADTQYFGPGTRLTVL.

The gene calls are TRBV9 and TRBJ1-1, with 12 positions matching TRBD1. J lost 0 bases, V lost 2 bases, and 5 bases had no gene match. Germline V gene lookup returns CDR1 SGDLS and CDR2 YYNGEE. CDR3 size: 17 residues. CDR3 nucleotides: TGTGCCAGCAGCGTGGGGACAGGGGGCCCGCTGAACACTGAAGCTTTCTTT. Its protein is CASSVGTGGPLNTEAFF. Based on the CDR3 plus reference TRBV9 and TRBJ1-1, the full variable domain is DSGVTQTPKHLITATGQRVTLRCSPRSGDLSVYWYQQSLDQGLQFLIQYYNGEERAKGNILERFSAQQFPDLHSELNLSSLELGDSALYFCASSVGTGGPLNTEAFFGQGTRLTVV.

The chain has TRBV13 and TRBJ2-7; 7 bases fit TRBD1. The CDR3 consists of 14 residues. J lost 4 bases, V lost 5 bases, and 8 bases had no gene match. The V gene's germline CDR1 is PRHDT and CDR2 FYEKMQ (reference sequence). The CDR3: CASSLRGQSYEQYF. Written as DNA, the CDR3 is TGTGCCAGCAGCCTCAGGGGACAGTCTTACGAGCAGTACTTC.

The chain has TRBV6-5 and TRBJ2-7, with TRBD2 as a possible D gene (5 bases). Germline V lookup: CDR1 MNHEY, CDR2 SVGAGI. V was trimmed by 10 bases and J by 2 bases, leaving 12 bases between them. This CDR3 comprises 12 residues. The CDR3 reads CATQTLAYEQYF. In nucleotides, the CDR3 is TGTGCCACCCAGACACTAGCCTACGAGCAGTACTTC.

V gene TRBV4-3 combines with J gene TRBJ1-5; no firm D call. V lost 0 bases and J 7 bases, leaving 13 bases between the germline ends. There are 15 residues in the CDR3. Germline lookup yields CDR1 LGHNA and CDR2 YSLEER. This CDR3 reads CASSQDRWSGQPQHF. CDR3 nucleotides: TGCGCCAGCAGCCAAGATAGGTGGAGCGGACAGCCCCAGCATTTT.

This chain links TRBV4-2 with TRBJ1-2; D remains ambiguous. This CDR3 spans 17 amino acids. Trimming stripped 0 bases from V and 0 bases from J, with 14 bases between. CDR1 is LGHNA, CDR2 YNFKEQ, per germline. The CDR3 DNA sequence: TGTGCCAGCAGCCAAGATGCCGCGGAGAGAACTAACTATGGCTACACCTTC. Protein: CASSQDAAERTNYGYTF.

CDR3 sequence: CASSQDAARNEQYF. In DNA form, the CDR3 reads TGCGCCAGCAGCCAAGACGCTGCTAGGAACGAGCAGTACTTC. The rearrangement links TRBV4-3 to TRBJ2-7; D uncertain. Trimming removed 0 bases at V and 5 bases at J, with 11 bases between. CDR3 length: 14 residues. Germline CDR1 reads LGHNA; CDR2 reads YSLEER.

V gene TRBV5-4 combines with J gene TRBJ1-5; D remains unclear. Trimming removed 2 bases from V and 0 bases from J, with 9 bases in between. Germline CDR1 is SGHNT and CDR2 is YYREEE (reference sequence). The CDR3 runs 15 residues. As DNA, the CDR3 is TGTGCCAGCAGCTTTGGAGGAAATAGCAATCAGCCCCAGCATTTT. This gives the protein CASSFGGNSNQPQHF.

This chain links TRBV9 with TRBJ2-1, with 7 positions matching TRBD1. CDR1 is SGDLS, CDR2 YYNGEE, per germline. The J segment lost 4 bases and the V segment lost 3 bases, leaving 7 bases of the junction unmatched. CDR3 length: 15 residues. Written as DNA, the CDR3 is TGTGCCAGCAGCGAGGCAGGGGGATTATACAATGAGCAGTTCTTC. It encodes CASSEAGGLYNEQFF.

The gene calls are TRBV30 and TRBJ1-5; D may be TRBD1 (6 bases). There are 13 residues in the CDR3. CDR1 is GTSNPN and CDR2 is SVGIG in the germline V gene (reference sequence). Between the trimmed V and J ends, which lost 1 base and 3 bases, there was a span of 7 bases. Written as DNA, the CDR3 is TGTGCCTGGAGTGCAGGGGACAATCAGCCCCAGCATTTT. It yields the protein CAWSAGDNQPQHF.

The CDR3 sequence: CASNRGGGEKLFF. In DNA, the CDR3 is TGCGCCAGCAATCGAGGGGGGGGTGAAAAACTGTTTTTT. The chain is built from TRBV4-1 and TRBJ1-4, with D maybe TRBD1 (6 bases). There are 13 residues in the CDR3. The V end was cut by 7 bases, the J end by 7 bases, with 13 bases between. Germline assignment: CDR1 MGHRA and CDR2 YSYEKL.

The chain links TRBV11-2 to TRBJ2-7; no reliable D call. V dropped 1 base and J dropped 6 bases, with 16 bases sitting between them. Looked up from germline, CDR1 is SGHAT and CDR2 is FQNNGV. The length of the CDR3 is 15 residues. The CDR3 DNA is TGTGCCAGCAGCTTAGCACCAGGAATCACTTCCGAGCAGTACTTC. Translating gives CASSLAPGITSEQYF. Combining the CDR3 with reference TRBV11-2 and TRBJ2-7 gives the whole variable domain EAGVAQSPRYKIIEKRQSVAFWCNPISGHATLYWYQQILGQGPKLLIQFQNNGVVDDSQLPKDRFSAERLKGVDSTLKIQPAKLEDSAVYLCASSLAPGITSEQYFGPGTRLTVT.

This chain links TRBV2 with TRBJ1-4; the match to TRBD1 covers 7 bases. V trimming: 10 bases; J trimming: 2 bases; junction bases outside the gene matches: 7. Per the germline V gene, CDR1 is SNHLY and CDR2 is FYNNEI. This CDR3 has 14 residues. The CDR3 nucleotides are TGTGCCATCAAACAGGGGCTTACTAATGAAAAACTGTTTTTT. This gives the protein CAIKQGLTNEKLFF.

This clone was seen a handful of times. Other nucleotide sequences from this sample produce the same CDR3. The rearrangement joins TRBV15 to TRBJ2-3, with TRBD2 matching over 10 bases. Looked up from germline, CDR1 is LNHNV and CDR2 is YYDKDF (reference sequence). There are 16 residues in the CDR3. Losses at the gene ends were 3 bases for V and 3 bases for J; bases not matched to a gene: 6. Written as DNA, the CDR3 is TGTGCCACCAGCAGTGGATTAGCGGGGGGTACAGATACGCAGTATTTT. Amino acid sequence: CATSSGLAGGTDTQYF. Full variable domain (missing parts from reference TRBV15 and TRBJ2-3): DAMVIQNPRYQVTQFGKPVTLSCSQTLNHNVMYWYQQKSSQAPKLLFHYYDKDFNNEADTPDNFQSRRPNTSFCFLDIRSPGLGDTAMYLCATSSGLAGGTDTQYFGPGTRLTVL.

This chain connects TRBV5-6 to TRBJ1-5; 7 bases match TRBD1. V lost 4 bases and J lost 5; bases outside the gene matches: 9. CDR3 length equals 15 residues. CDR1 is SGHDT, CDR2 YYEEEE, per germline. The CDR3 region has the DNA TGTGCCAGCAGCGCCTCCGGGACAGTTGATCAGCCCCAGCATTTT. Amino acid sequence: CASSASGTVDQPQHF.

This rearrangement joins TRBV5-6 to TRBJ1-2; TRBD1 matches at 8 bases. The V gene's germline CDR1 is SGHDT and CDR2 YYEEEE. After removal of 4 bases from V and 6 bases from J, the junction contained 5 bases not matched to a gene. This CDR3 is built from 13 residues. CDR3 protein: CASSDTGGNGYTF. The DNA for the CDR3 is TGTGCCAGCAGCGATACAGGGGGGAATGGCTACACCTTC.

The sample holds one count of this clone. This chain joins TRBV6-5 and TRBJ2-5, with D perhaps TRBD2 (7 bases). Trimming removed 4 bases from V and 3 bases from J, with 18 bases in between. The CDR3 is 16 residues long. The germline V gene encodes CDR1 MNHEY and CDR2 SVGAGI. The CDR3 region has the DNA TGTGCCAGCAGTTTTGATGGGGGGGCCGGGAAAGAGACCCAGTACTTC. Its protein is CASSFDGGAGKETQYF.

This chain uses TRBV5-4 with TRBJ1-1, with TRBD1 matching 8 bases. Germline trimming cut 4 bases from V and 5 bases from J; bases unmatched to any gene: 7. CDR3 length equals 14 residues. Germline V gene lookup returns CDR1 SGHNT and CDR2 YYREEE (reference sequence). The CDR3 loop reads CASSRTGRGTEAFF. The CDR3 region has the DNA TGTGCCAGCAGCCGGACAGGGAGGGGAACTGAAGCTTTCTTT.